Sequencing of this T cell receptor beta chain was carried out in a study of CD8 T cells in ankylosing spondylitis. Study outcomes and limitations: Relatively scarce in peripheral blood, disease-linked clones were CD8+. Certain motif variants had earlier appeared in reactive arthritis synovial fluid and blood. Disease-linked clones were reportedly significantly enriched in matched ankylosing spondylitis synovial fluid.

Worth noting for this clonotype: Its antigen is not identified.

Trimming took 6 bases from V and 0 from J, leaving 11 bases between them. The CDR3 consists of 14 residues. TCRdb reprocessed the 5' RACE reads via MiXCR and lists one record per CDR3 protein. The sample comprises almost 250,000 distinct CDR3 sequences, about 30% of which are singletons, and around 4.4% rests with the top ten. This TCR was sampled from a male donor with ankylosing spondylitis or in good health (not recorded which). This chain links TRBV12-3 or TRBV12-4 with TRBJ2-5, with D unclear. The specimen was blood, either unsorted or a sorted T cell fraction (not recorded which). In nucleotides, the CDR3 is TGTGCCAGCAGGCCCGGAGAATACCAAGAGACCCAGTACTTC. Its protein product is CASRPGEYQETQYF.